Following are 19 T cell receptor beta chains from one sample sequenced in a study of identical twins. TCRdb used MiXCR to reprocess the 5' RACE reads, holding one entry per CDR3 protein. The sample contains about 280,000 distinct CDR3 sequences, under 9.5% of which appear only once. This sample also belongs to another study, concerning yellow fever vaccine responses in identical twins.

Source material: memory (CD45RO+) T cells sorted from blood. These receptors were collected from a woman under 30 in good health.

The CDR3 reads CASTPGGSGANVLTF. CDR3 DNA sequence: TGTGCCAGCACCCCGGGGGGGTCCGGGGCCAACGTCCTGACTTTC. The chain has TRBV28 and TRBJ2-6, with 8 bases aligning to TRBD2. The J segment lost 4 bases and the V segment lost 7 bases, leaving 6 bases of the junction unmatched. This CDR3 contains 15 residues. Per the germline V gene, CDR1 is MDHEN and CDR2 is SYDVKM.

The chain recombines TRBV12-3 or TRBV12-4 with TRBJ2-6; D unclear. This CDR3 is built from 16 residues. V was trimmed by 4 bases and J by 5 bases, leaving 15 bases between them. CDR3 sequence reads: CASSSGQRFRANVLTF. The CDR3 region has the DNA TGTGCCAGCAGTTCTGGGCAGCGTTTTAGGGCCAACGTCCTGACTTTC.

This clonotype was detected many times. V is TRBV7-2 and J is TRBJ2-7; D is unresolved. Germline V gene data show CDR1 as SGHTA and CDR2 as FQGNSA. The CDR3 consists of 12 residues. The V end was cut by 5 bases, the J end by 2 bases, with 7 bases between. The CDR3 DNA is TGTGCCAGCAGCAGAGTTCCCTACGAGCAGTACTTC. Protein sequence: CASSRVPYEQYF. Full variable domain (missing parts from reference TRBV7-2 and TRBJ2-7): GAGVSQSPSNKVTEKGKDVELRCDPISGHTALYWYRQSLGQGLEFLIYFQGNSAPDKSGLPSDRFSAERTGGSVSTLTIQRTQQEDSAVYLCASSRVPYEQYFGPGTRLTVT.

The sample holds many counts of this clonotype. V gene TRBV6-2 or TRBV6-3 combines with J gene TRBJ1-5; 8 bases match TRBD1. This CDR3 region has 13 residues. The junction had 4 bases not matched to a gene; V was cut back by 6 bases and J by 6 bases. The germline V gene has CDR1 MNHEY and CDR2 SVGEGT. CDR3 nucleotide sequence: TGTGCCAGCAGAGACGGACAGGGTCAGCCCCAGCATTTT. Residues: CASRDGQGQPQHF.

This clonotype was detected ten times or more. CDR3 DNA sequence: TGTGCCAGCGGAAGGACAGGGGTTTATGGCTACACCTTC. Translating it yields CASGRTGVYGYTF. This sequence joins TRBV27 and TRBJ1-2, with TRBD1 identical over 9 bases. Germline assignment: CDR1 MNHEY and CDR2 SMNVEV (reference sequence). V was clipped by 8 bases and J by 5 bases; unmatched bases: 6. The CDR3 totals 13 residues.

This clonotype was recorded at least ten times. The rearrangement joins TRBV5-1 to TRBJ1-2; 10 bases are shared with TRBD1. CDR3 size: 15 residues. The germline V gene has CDR1 SGHRS and CDR2 YFSETQ. The V and J ends lost 0 bases and 4 bases, in that order; junction bases with no gene match: 3. The CDR3 is CASSLEGQGTYGYTF. CDR3 bases: TGCGCCAGCAGCTTGGAGGGACAGGGGACCTATGGCTACACCTTC.

This clonotype was recorded at least ten times. This chain links TRBV4-1 with TRBJ2-7, with TRBD1 as a possible D gene (5 bases). The CDR3 contains 15 residues. Germline CDR1 reads MGHRA; CDR2 reads YSYEKL. With 0 bases removed from V and 1 base from J, the gap between germline ends came to 10 bases. The CDR3 bases are TGCGCCAGCAGCCAAGAGATTCCAGGGTCCTACGAGCAGTACTTC. It specifies CASSQEIPGSYEQYF.

V is TRBV3-1 and J is TRBJ2-2, with D possibly matching TRBD1 (5 bases). The germline V and J ends were trimmed by 6 bases and 8 bases, with 7 bases remaining between them. Germline-derived CDR1 and CDR2 are LGHDT and YNNKEL (reference sequence). There are 11 residues in the CDR3. CDR3 in DNA: TGTGCCAGCAGACGACAGGGGGAGCTGTTTTTT. Translating gives CASRRQGELFF.

The chain is built from TRBV9 and TRBJ2-1, with 8 bases that match TRBD2. V shed 0 bases and J 9 bases; nucleotides not matched to a gene: 8. This CDR3 spans 15 amino acids. CDR1 and CDR2 (germline): SGDLS, YYNGEE. DNA for the CDR3: TGTGCCAGCAGCGTAGGAATAGCGGGACAAAGTGAGCAGTTCTTC. Amino acids: CASSVGIAGQSEQFF.

This clonotype came up a few times. This chain uses TRBV24-1 with TRBJ1-1, with TRBD1 matching 7 bases. V lost 11 bases and J lost 5; bases outside the gene matches: 10. Germline CDR1 and CDR2: KGHDR and SFDVKD. The CDR3 consists of 13 residues. CDR3 region: CAISQGERTEAFF. CDR3 bases: TGTGCCATTTCTCAGGGGGAAAGGACTGAAGCTTTCTTT.

In its sample, this clonotype was seen many times. The rearrangement uses TRBV14 and TRBJ2-3; 9 bases match TRBD2. This CDR3 region has 16 residues. The V gene's germline CDR1 is SGHDN and CDR2 FVKESK. The J segment lost 7 bases and the V segment lost 3 bases, leaving 11 bases of the junction unmatched. CDR3 sequence (DNA): TGTGCCAGCAGCCACGGGACATACAGCGGGGGGCATACGCAGTATTTT. This sequence encodes CASSHGTYSGGHTQYF.

Many counts were recorded for this clonotype. V usage is TRBV5-1 and J usage is TRBJ2-3; possibly TRBD1 or TRBD2 for D (5 bases each). V lost 4 bases to trimming and J lost 2 bases, with 17 bases between them. The CDR3 contains 16 residues. In germline, CDR1 is SGHRS, CDR2 YFSETQ. CDR3 protein: CASSITPGTITDTQYF. DNA for the CDR3: TGCGCCAGCAGCATAACCCCTGGGACGATCACAGATACGCAGTATTTT.

This clonotype was seen repeatedly, ten times or more. The CDR3 DNA reads TGCGCCAGCAGTCGGGAAATACAAGAGACCCAGTACTTC. It specifies CASSREIQETQYF. V and J are TRBV4-1 and TRBJ2-5, with D tentatively TRBD2 (5 bases). V lost 6 bases and J lost 2, with 10 bases in between. This CDR3 has 13 residues. The germline gives CDR1 MGHRA, CDR2 YSYEKL.

This clonotype was seen only a few times. This chain connects TRBV20-1 to TRBJ1-1; D remains unclear. Germline-derived CDR1 and CDR2 are DFQATT and SNEGSKA (reference sequence). This CDR3 comprises 14 residues. V lost 0 bases to trimming and J lost 0 bases, with 8 bases between them. CDR3 residues: CSARDLQLNTEAFF. CDR3 in DNA: TGCAGTGCTAGAGATCTACAACTGAACACTGAAGCTTTCTTT.

The rearrangement joins TRBV7-2 to TRBJ2-1; D perhaps matches TRBD1 (6 bases). Germline V gives CDR1 SGHTA, CDR2 FQGNSA. Trimming took off 3 bases at V and 8 bases at J, with 14 bases between the two ends. The CDR3 totals 14 residues. The DNA of the CDR3 is TGTGCCAGCAGCTTGGGACCAGACAGGCATGAGCAGTTCTTC. Amino acid sequence: CASSLGPDRHEQFF.

The V and J genes are TRBV24-1 and TRBJ1-1; weak D call: TRBD1 (6 bases). The CDR3 consists of 13 residues. Trimming left V 5 bases short and J 7 bases short, with 13 bases between. The germline V gene encodes CDR1 KGHDR and CDR2 SFDVKD. The CDR3 nucleotides read TGTGCCACCAGTGGCACGGACAGAAATGAAGCTTTCTTT. This sequence encodes CATSGTDRNEAFF.

This clonotype has a count of ten or more. The rearrangement uses TRBV9 and TRBJ2-3; TRBD2 agrees at 11 bases. Germline V gene lookup returns CDR1 SGDLS and CDR2 YYNGEE. J gave up 4 bases and V 3 bases, and 4 bases lay outside the gene matches. CDR3 size: 15 residues. The CDR3 nucleotides read TGTGCCAGCAGCGGCGGGACTAGCGGCCCAGATACGCAGTATTTT. This gives the protein CASSGGTSGPDTQYF.

This sequence joins TRBV23-1 and TRBJ2-3, with D unresolved. TRBV23-1 is an ORF, with its function uncertain. V lost 3 bases, J lost 4 bases, and 11 bases lay in between. The CDR3 covers 14 residues. CDR3 sequence reads: CASSHPRGSDTQYF. DNA of the CDR3: TGCGCCAGCAGTCATCCGAGAGGTTCAGATACGCAGTATTTT.

This clonotype was seen at least ten times. The chain joins TRBV27 to TRBJ1-6; TRBD1 matches 9 bases. The junction had 7 bases not matched to a gene; V was cut back by 6 bases and J by 7 bases. Germline V gives CDR1 MNHEY, CDR2 SMNVEV (reference sequence). The CDR3 sequence is 15 residues long. For the CDR3, the DNA is TGTGCCAGCAGCCTCCAACAGGGGGCGAATTCACCCCTCCACTTT. Translated, it gives CASSLQQGANSPLHF.